This note documents a single T cell receptor (beta chain) sequence. This clonotype was found many times. Its antigen remains unidentified. Base quality data are lacking; no much larger clone is found one base away. These reads were obtained on an Illumina HiSeq 1500. TCRdb reprocessing: public reads trimmed at Q25 with fastp, clones called with MiXCR, in-frame beta chains kept. Rows with a matching CDR3 protein are joined into one entry that keeps the most common DNA and genes. This sample comprises 350,000 to 400,000 distinct CDR3 sequences, about a third of them detected only once. The top ten clones comprise about 13% of the sample. These data are taken from a study of T cell repertoires in cytomegalovirus infection (dated by TCRdb to the late 2010s). For the wider study: Recently identified HLA-C-restricted CMV epitopes, whose presentation resists viral immunomodulation, were targeted by peptide stimulations together with well-studied HLA-B-restricted epitopes. Donor HLA type was relevant to the analysis, as public TCR beta signatures indicated carriage of CMV infection together with the matching HLA type.

Overall study results and their limits: Carriers of CMV infection plus the relevant HLA type were discriminated by the cumulative frequency of public TCR beta family members in the study cohort and in an independent approximately 350-donor cohort. The ex vivo response was dominated by HLA-C-restricted CMV-specific TCR beta clonotypes, which also provided the single most frequent clonotype in two of eight donors.

The treatment or condition label on this specimen signifies: in vitro stimulation with specific CMV peptide epitopes to enrich CMV-specific T cells. Source: cultured PBMCs, taken from culture after CMV antigen stimulation. The sequence was obtained from a human donor in good health (CMV status not recorded). Some clones in this sample may be carry-over from other donors' samples.

The sequenced DNA is TGTGCCAGCAAACCGTTACAGGGCACCGAAGCTTTCTTT. Its protein reads: CASKPLQGTEAFF. The chain is made from TRBV6-1 and TRBJ1-1; the best D guess is TRBD1, with 6 bases matching. A distance of 17 bases separates the germline ends of V and J, which lose 7 bases and 8 bases respectively. CDR1 and CDR2, looked up from the germline V gene, are MNHNS and SASEGT. From the cysteine through the phenylalanine, the CDR3 covers 13 amino acids. Only CDR3 DNA is held: 39 bases, read in frame from base 1.